This T cell receptor beta chain was sequenced for a study of T cells after yellow fever vaccination. General study results and limits: Overall, a small share of clonotypes was seen in both CD4 and CD8 compartments. Weaker overall, the secondary response nonetheless peaked faster (day 5 versus 15). After the booster, approximately 95% of CD4 and 88% of CD8 primary-response clones were re-detected.

Note on this clonotype: Its antigen is not identified.

CDR3 length: 15 residues. Germline V gene sequence: CDR1 SGHTA, CDR2 FQGNSA. The ends lost 4 bases at V and 9 bases at J; junction bases unmatched: 11. Production of TCR cDNA was by 5'RACE template switching, which also added a universal primer site and UMIs. TCRdb passed the 5' RACE reads through MiXCR, listing each CDR3 protein once. The sample holds around 140,000 distinct CDR3 sequences, about 6.2% seen once. The receptor's source is a man younger than 45 who received the YFV17D yellow fever vaccine. Sequencing was performed on CD4+ T cells sorted from PBMCs, taken 10 days after the yellow fever booster vaccination. V usage is TRBV7-2 and J usage is TRBJ2-1, with 8 bases fitting TRBD2. CDR3 amino acids: CASSWTSGRFGEQFF. CDR3 in DNA: TGTGCCAGCAGCTGGACAAGCGGGAGATTTGGTGAGCAGTTCTTC.